The source of this T cell receptor (beta chain) is a study of shared clonotypes between healthy human individuals. Overall study context: CD8 memory received one plate per donor, CD8 naive two, CD4 memory three and CD4 naive three.

Germline CDR1 reads MNHEY; CDR2 reads SMNVEV (reference sequence). The CDR3 consists of 15 residues. Study-wide findings and caveats: Clonotype sharing among donors, it was expected, would be affected by sequencing depth. Non-shared clonotypes displayed generation probabilities falling below those of clonotypes present in all four donors.

Sequencing was at deep level. The table came from immunoSEQ multiplex PCR; TCRdb's copy has only in-frame clones and leaves some out. Among 2 million to 3 million clones listed, under 95% were seen once. Regarding this clone: Antigen: not known. The junction does not match germline at one end; this may be a read error.

The sample consisted of naive CD4+ T cells from PBMCs. Specified subset: CD45RA+ positively selected. V gene TRBV27 combines with J gene TRBJ2-3, with D unresolved. This TCR was sampled from a man younger than 35 in good health. Some clones in this sample may be carry-over from other donors' samples. CDR3 DNA sequence: TGTGCCAGCAGTATATCTATCCCTAGCACAGATACGCAGTATTTT. It translates to CASSISIPSTDTQYF.